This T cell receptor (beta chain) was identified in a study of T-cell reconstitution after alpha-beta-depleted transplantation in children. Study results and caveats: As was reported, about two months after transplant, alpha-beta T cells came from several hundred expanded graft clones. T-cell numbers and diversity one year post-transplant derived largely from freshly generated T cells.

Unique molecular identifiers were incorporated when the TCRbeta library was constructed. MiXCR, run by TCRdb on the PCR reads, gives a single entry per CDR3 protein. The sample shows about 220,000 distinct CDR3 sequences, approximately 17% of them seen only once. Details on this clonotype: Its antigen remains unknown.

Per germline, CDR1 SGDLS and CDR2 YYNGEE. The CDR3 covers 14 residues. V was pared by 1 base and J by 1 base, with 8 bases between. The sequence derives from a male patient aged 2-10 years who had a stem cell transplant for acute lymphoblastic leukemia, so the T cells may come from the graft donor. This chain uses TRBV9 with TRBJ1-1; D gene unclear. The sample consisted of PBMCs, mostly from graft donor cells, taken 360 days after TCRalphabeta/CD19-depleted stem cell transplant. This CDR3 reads CASSVIGPNTEAFF. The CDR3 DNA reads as TGTGCCAGCAGCGTAATAGGCCCGAACACTGAAGCTTTCTTT. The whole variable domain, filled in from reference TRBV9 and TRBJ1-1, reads DSGVTQTPKHLITATGQRVTLRCSPRSGDLSVYWYQQSLDQGLQFLIQYYNGEERAKGNILERFSAQQFPDLHSELNLSSLELGDSALYFCASSVIGPNTEAFFGQGTRLTVV.